The 9 T cell receptor beta chains below were found in one sample sequenced in a study of blood T cell repertoires in COVID-19. Profiling relied on immunoSEQ multiplex PCR, and the TCRdb table lists in-frame clones only, not all of them. The table records fewer than 250,000 clones, roughly four fifths of them present only once. The sample consisted of peripheral blood. The receptor source for this set is a woman in her 70s with acute or convalescent COVID-19.

The chain combines TRBV6-5 with TRBJ2-6, with TRBD1 identical over 8 bases. Losses at the gene ends were 7 bases for V and 4 bases for J; bases not matched to a gene: 6. The CDR3 loop spans 15 amino acids. Per germline, CDR1 MNHEY and CDR2 SVGAGI. The chain's CDR3 is CASTPGGTGANVLTF. In DNA, the CDR3 is TGTGCCAGCACCCCAGGGGGCACGGGGGCCAACGTCCTGACTTTC.

The V gene is TRBV27, the J gene TRBJ2-6, with TRBD1 identical over 9 bases. CDR3 length: 17 residues. Germline V gives CDR1 MNHEY, CDR2 SMNVEV (reference sequence). V trimming: 5 bases; J trimming: 2 bases; junction bases outside the gene matches: 7. CDR3 in DNA: TGTGCCAGCAGTCTGAACAGGGGGCTGGCTGGGGCCAACGTCCTGACTTTC. This encodes CASSLNRGLAGANVLTF.

Of note for this clone: Other nucleotide sequences from this sample produce the same CDR3. The V call is TRBV7-2, the J call TRBJ2-5, with 14 bases matching TRBD2. Germline assignment: CDR1 SGHTA and CDR2 FQGNSA. This CDR3 is built from 16 residues. V shed 5 bases and J 1 base; nucleotides not matched to a gene: 3. CDR3 in DNA: TGTGCCAGCAGCCCCGGACTAGCGGGGGGCCAAGAGACCCAGTACTTC. Protein sequence: CASSPGLAGGQETQYF.

J is TRBJ1-1 and V is TRBV5-4, with D uncertain. V lost 1 base and J 1 base, leaving 8 bases between the germline ends. The CDR3 loop spans 14 amino acids. Per germline, CDR1 SGHNT and CDR2 YYREEE (reference sequence). For the CDR3, the DNA is TGTGCCAGCAGCTTGCAGATCAGGAACACTGAAGCTTTCTTT. The encoded protein is CASSLQIRNTEAFF.

This chain uses TRBV5-6 with TRBJ1-2; D perhaps matches TRBD1 (6 bases). V was trimmed by 3 bases and J by 2 bases, leaving 14 bases between them. Per germline, CDR1 SGHDT and CDR2 YYEEEE. The CDR3 totals 15 residues. CDR3 nucleotide sequence: TGTGCCAGCAGCTGGGGGATAGGGGGAAACTATGGCTACACCTTC. As protein: CASSWGIGGNYGYTF.

The chain uses TRBV5-6 and TRBJ1-5, with 8 bases fitting TRBD1. J lost 0 bases, V lost 2 bases, and 4 bases had no gene match. CDR3 length equals 16 residues. Germline CDR1 is SGHDT and CDR2 is YYEEEE. In nucleotides, the CDR3 is TGTGCCAGCAGCTTTACCGGGACAGGTAGCAATCAGCCCCAGCATTTT. Protein product: CASSFTGTGSNQPQHF.

To note about this clone: The CDR3 end shows no conserved phenylalanine or tryptophan, and so a read error is likely. The DNA is left out, because the CDR3 cannot be placed on it with certainty; the CDR3 is given as TCRdb lists it. The chain couples TRBV21-1 to TRBJ1-1; the DNA was not used to check the table's D call, TRBD1. TRBV21-1 is tagged as a pseudogene. The CDR3 comprises 10 residues, both ends counted. The CDR3 loop reads CASSKGTVTA.

The chain joins TRBV10-2 to TRBJ1-1; 7 nucleotides align to TRBD1. This CDR3 is 13 amino acids long. Germline-derived CDR1 and CDR2 are WSHSY and SAAADI. V was clipped by 2 bases and J by 8 bases; unmatched bases: 5. In DNA, the CDR3 is TGCGCCAGCAGTGAGAGGGGACAGCAAGAAGCTTTCTTT. This sequence encodes CASSERGQQEAFF.

This clone was picked up one time. The chain combines TRBV7-9 with TRBJ1-1, with no clear D. With 4 bases removed from V and 4 bases from J, the gap between germline ends came to 22 bases. Germline values: CDR1 SEHNR, CDR2 FQNEAQ (reference sequence). This CDR3 spans 17 amino acids. CDR3 residues: CASSSSLQKAVSTEAFF. In nucleotides, the CDR3 is TGTGCCAGCAGCTCCTCCCTCCAAAAGGCGGTCAGCACTGAAGCTTTCTTT.